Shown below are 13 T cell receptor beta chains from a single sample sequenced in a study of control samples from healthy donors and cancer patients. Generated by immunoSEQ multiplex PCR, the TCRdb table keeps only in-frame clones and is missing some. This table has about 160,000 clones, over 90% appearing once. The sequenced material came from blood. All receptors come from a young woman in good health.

The CDR3 DNA sequence: TGTGCCAGCCTAGATCGGGACAGGAGCTCCTACGAGCAGTACTTC. This translates into CASLDRDRSSYEQYF. The V call is TRBV6-5, the J call TRBJ2-7; TRBD1 aligns across 8 bases. CDR1 is MNHEY and CDR2 is SVGAGI in the germline V gene. J was trimmed by 0 bases and V by 8 bases; bases with no gene match: 9. CDR3 length: 15 residues.

This CDR3 is CASSDAWVPNEKLFF. CDR3 nucleotides: TGTGCCAGCAGTGATGCTTGGGTTCCTAATGAAAAACTGTTTTTT. The chain carries TRBV25-1 and TRBJ1-4; D ambiguous. From germline, CDR1 is MGHDK and CDR2 SYGVNS. Trimming stripped 3 bases from V and 3 bases from J, with 11 bases between. This CDR3 contains 15 residues.

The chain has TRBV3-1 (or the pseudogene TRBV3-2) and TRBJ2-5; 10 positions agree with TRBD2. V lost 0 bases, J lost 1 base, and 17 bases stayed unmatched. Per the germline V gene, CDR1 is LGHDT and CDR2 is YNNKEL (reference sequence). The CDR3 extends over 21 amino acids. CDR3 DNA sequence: TGTGCCAGCAGCCAAGACCGACGGGGAGCTAGCGGGAGCCGGGTCCAAGAGACCCAGTACTTC. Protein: CASSQDRRGASGSRVQETQYF.

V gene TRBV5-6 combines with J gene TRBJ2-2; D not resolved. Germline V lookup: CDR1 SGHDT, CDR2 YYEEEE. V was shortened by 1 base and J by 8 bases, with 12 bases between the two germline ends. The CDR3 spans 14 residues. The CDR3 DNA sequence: TGTGCCAGCAGCTTGTCACTCGCCCTAGGGGAGCTGTTTTTT. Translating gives CASSLSLALGELFF.

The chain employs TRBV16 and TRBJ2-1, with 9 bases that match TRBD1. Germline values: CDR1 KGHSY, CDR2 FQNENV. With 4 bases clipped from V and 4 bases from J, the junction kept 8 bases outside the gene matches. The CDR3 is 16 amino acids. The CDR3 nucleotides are TGTGCCAGCAGCCCCCTAGGGGACAGGGTGTACAATGAGCAGTTCTTC. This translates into CASSPLGDRVYNEQFF. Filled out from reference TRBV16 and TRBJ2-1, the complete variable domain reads GEEVAQTPKHLVRGEGQKAKLYCAPIKGHSYVFWYQQVLKNEFKFLISFQNENVFDETGMPKERFSAKCLPNSPCSLEIQATKLEDSAVYFCASSPLGDRVYNEQFFGPGTRLTVL.

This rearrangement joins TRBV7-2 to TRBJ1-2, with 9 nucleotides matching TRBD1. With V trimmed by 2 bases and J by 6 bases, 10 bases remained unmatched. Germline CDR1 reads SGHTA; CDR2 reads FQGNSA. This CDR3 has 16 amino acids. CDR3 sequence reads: CASSLRTGVFGDGYTF. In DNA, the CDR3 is TGTGCCAGCAGCTTAAGGACAGGGGTATTCGGTGATGGCTACACCTTC.

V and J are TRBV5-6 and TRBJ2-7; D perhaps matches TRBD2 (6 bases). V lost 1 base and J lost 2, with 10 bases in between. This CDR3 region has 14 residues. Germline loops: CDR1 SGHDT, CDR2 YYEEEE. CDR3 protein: CASSLFGSTYEQYF. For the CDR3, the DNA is TGTGCCAGCAGCTTGTTCGGGAGTACCTACGAGCAGTACTTC.

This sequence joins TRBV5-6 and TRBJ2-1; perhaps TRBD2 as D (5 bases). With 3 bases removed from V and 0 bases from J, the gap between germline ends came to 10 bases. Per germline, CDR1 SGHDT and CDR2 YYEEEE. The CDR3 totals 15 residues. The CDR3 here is CASSSGFPSYNEQFF. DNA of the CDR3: TGTGCCAGCAGCTCGGGGTTTCCCTCCTACAATGAGCAGTTCTTC.

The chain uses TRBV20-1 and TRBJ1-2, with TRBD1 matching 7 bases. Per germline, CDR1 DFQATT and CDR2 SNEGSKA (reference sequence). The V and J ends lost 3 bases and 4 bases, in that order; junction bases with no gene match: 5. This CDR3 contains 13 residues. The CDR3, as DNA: TGCAGTGCTAGTCGGGACAGACTCTATGGCTACACCTTC. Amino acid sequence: CSASRDRLYGYTF.

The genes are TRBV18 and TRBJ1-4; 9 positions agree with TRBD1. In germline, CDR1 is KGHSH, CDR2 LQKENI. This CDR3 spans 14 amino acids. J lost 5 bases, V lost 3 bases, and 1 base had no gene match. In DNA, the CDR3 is TGTGCCAGCTCACCGGACAGGGGAAATGAAAAACTGTTTTTT. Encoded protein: CASSPDRGNEKLFF.

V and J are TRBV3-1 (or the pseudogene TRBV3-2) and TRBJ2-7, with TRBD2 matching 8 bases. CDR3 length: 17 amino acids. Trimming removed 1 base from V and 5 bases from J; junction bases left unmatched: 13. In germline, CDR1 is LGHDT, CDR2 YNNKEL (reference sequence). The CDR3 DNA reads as TGTGCCAGCAGCCAAGGGTCGGGACTAGTAACCCAGCACGAGCAGTACTTC. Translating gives CASSQGSGLVTQHEQYF.

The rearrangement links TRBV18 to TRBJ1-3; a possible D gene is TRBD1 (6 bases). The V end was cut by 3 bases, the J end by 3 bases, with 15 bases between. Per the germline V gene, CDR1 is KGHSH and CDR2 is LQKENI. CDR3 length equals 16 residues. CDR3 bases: TGTGCCAGCTCACCTACAGGGAGAGGGCTTGGAAACACCATATATTTT. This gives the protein CASSPTGRGLGNTIYF.

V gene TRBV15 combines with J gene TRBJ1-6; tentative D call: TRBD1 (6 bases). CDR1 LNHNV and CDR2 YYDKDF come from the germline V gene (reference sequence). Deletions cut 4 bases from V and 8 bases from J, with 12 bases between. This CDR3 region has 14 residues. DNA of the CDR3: TGTGCCACCAGCAAGGGGGTTAGGGATTCACCCCTCCACTTT. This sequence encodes CATSKGVRDSPLHF.